The 16 T cell receptor beta chains listed next were all sequenced from one sample in a study of cytomegalovirus exposure and HLA in healthy donors. Researchers ran the PCR with 60 Vbeta and 13 Jbeta primers. Sequencing was performed with immunoSEQ multiplex PCR; in TCRdb, only in-frame clones are kept and a portion is missing. This sample has roughly 250,000 clones, with approximately 70% found just once. Sequenced: PBMCs. These receptors all stem from a female donor in good health and CMV-seronegative.

The V and J genes are TRBV15 and TRBJ1-2; D remains unclear. Trimming pared 3 bases from V and 8 bases from J, leaving 10 bases between. The CDR3 is made up of 12 amino acids. The germline gives CDR1 LNHNV, CDR2 YYDKDF (reference sequence). The CDR3 reads CATSRQNGGYTF. CDR3 DNA: TGTGCCACCAGCAGGCAGAATGGCGGCTACACCTTC. The full variable domain, rest sourced from reference TRBV15 and TRBJ1-2, is DAMVIQNPRYQVTQFGKPVTLSCSQTLNHNVMYWYQQKSSQAPKLLFHYYDKDFNNEADTPDNFQSRRPNTSFCFLDIRSPGLGDTAMYLCATSRQNGGYTFGSGTRLTVV.

There are a few counts of this clone. CDR3 amino acids: CASSRDRVTMNTEAFF. Written as DNA, the CDR3 is TGTGCCAGCTCACGGGACAGGGTGACGATGAACACTGAAGCTTTCTTT. The genes are TRBV18 and TRBJ1-1; 9 bases agree with TRBD1. V shed 4 bases, J shed 0 bases, and the junction held 6 bases outside the gene matches. CDR1 is KGHSH, CDR2 LQKENI, per germline. The CDR3 consists of 16 residues.

The gene calls are TRBV19 and TRBJ2-5, with 12 bases identical to TRBD2. The trim removed 0 bases at V and 5 bases at J, leaving 4 bases unmatched. The CDR3 loop spans 16 amino acids. CDR1 LNHDA and CDR2 SQIVND come from the germline V gene (reference sequence). Here the CDR3 reads CASSIDGLAGSETQYF. The CDR3 DNA follows: TGTGCCAGTAGTATAGACGGACTAGCGGGGTCCGAGACCCAGTACTTC.

This rearrangement joins TRBV5-8 to TRBJ2-1, with TRBD2 matching 11 bases. The CDR3 is 16 amino acids. V lost 2 bases, J lost 7 bases, and 8 bases stayed unmatched. Germline V gene sequence: CDR1 SGHTS, CDR2 YDEGEE. The CDR3 protein is CASSLTGTSGLNEQFF. The CDR3 DNA reads TGTGCCAGCAGCTTAACAGGGACTAGCGGATTAAATGAGCAGTTCTTC.

The chain has TRBV21-1 and TRBJ2-7; the listed D gene, TRBD2, was not tested against the DNA. TRBV21-1 has pseudogene status. The CDR3 contains 14 residues. CDR3: CASSTGRAPYEQYF. CDR3 DNA: TGTGCCAGCAGCACCGGGAGAGCCCCCTACGAGCAGTACTTC.

This clone has just one count. The chain combines TRBV2 with TRBJ1-1; 10 bases agree with TRBD1. Unmatched junction bases numbered 7, after V lost 5 bases and J lost 4 bases. CDR3 length equals 15 residues. The germline CDR1 and CDR2 sequences are SNHLY and FYNNEI. The CDR3 region is CASSQTGGRRTEAFF. The CDR3 DNA reads as TGTGCCAGCAGTCAGACAGGGGGCCGGCGCACTGAAGCTTTCTTT.

The V gene is TRBV5-1, the J gene TRBJ1-2; TRBD1 might be the D (5 bases). Between the trimmed V and J ends, which lost 2 bases and 4 bases, there was a span of 15 bases. CDR1 and CDR2 from the germline V gene are SGHRS and YFSETQ. The CDR3 is 15 amino acids. In DNA, the CDR3 is TGCGCCAGCAGCTTAAGTACACTGCAGGGCTATGGCTACACCTTC. It is translated as CASSLSTLQGYGYTF.

This chain connects TRBV6-5 to TRBJ1-2; D not resolved. V was cut by 0 bases and J by 4 bases, with 15 bases left in between. CDR3 size: 16 residues. The V gene's germline CDR1 is MNHEY and CDR2 SVGAGI. The chain's CDR3 is CASSYSEGRIFYGYTF. The CDR3 DNA is TGTGCCAGCAGTTACTCGGAGGGCAGGATCTTCTATGGCTACACCTTC.

The gene calls are TRBV27 and TRBJ2-1; 9 nucleotides agree with TRBD1. V gave up 8 bases and J gave up 7 bases; unmatched junction bases: 3. Germline CDR1 is MNHEY and CDR2 is SMNVEV (reference sequence). The CDR3 runs to 12 residues. The chain's CDR3 is CASSDRGNEQFF. The CDR3 region has the DNA TGTGCCAGCTCTGACAGGGGGAATGAGCAGTTCTTC.

The chain has TRBV10-2 and TRBJ2-7, with 7 bases identical to TRBD2. Germline CDR1 reads WSHSY; CDR2 reads SAAADI. This CDR3 is 14 amino acids long. With V trimmed by 7 bases and J by 1 base, 7 bases remained unmatched. CDR3 coding DNA: TGCGCCAGCAAATCTGGACTAGTATCCTACGAGCAGTACTTC. Translated, it gives CASKSGLVSYEQYF.

This chain links TRBV19 with TRBJ2-1, with D perhaps matching TRBD2 (5 bases). The CDR3 runs to 13 residues. Trimming took off 4 bases at V and 3 bases at J, with 7 bases between the two ends. CDR1 LNHDA and CDR2 SQIVND come from the germline V gene (reference sequence). CDR3 amino acids: CASSTSSYNEQFF. The CDR3, as DNA: TGTGCCAGTAGTACTAGCAGCTACAATGAGCAGTTCTTC.

The chain has TRBV4-1 and TRBJ1-1; D is ambiguous. Germline CDR1 and CDR2: MGHRA and YSYEKL. V lost 4 bases, J lost 10 bases, and 16 bases lay in between. There are 13 residues in the CDR3. The CDR3 loop is CASSPTERRGAFF. In DNA, the CDR3 is TGCGCCAGCAGCCCCACTGAGCGACGTGGAGCTTTCTTT.

The chain is built from TRBV11-3 and TRBJ2-2, with D possibly matching TRBD2 (6 bases). V gave up 3 bases and J gave up 4 bases, with 21 bases separating them. The CDR3 consists of 18 residues. Germline values: CDR1 SGHNT, CDR2 YENEEA. Written as DNA, the CDR3 is TGTGCCAGCAGCTTCTCCTATGTGGGAGGAAGGAGCACCGGGGAGCTGTTTTTT. Protein product: CASSFSYVGGRSTGELFF. Using reference TRBV11-3 and TRBJ2-2 for the parts outside the CDR3, the full variable domain is EAGVVQSPRYKIIEKKQPVAFWCNPISGHNTLYWYLQNLGQGPELLIRYENEEAVDDSQLPKDRFSAERLKGVDSTLKIQPAELGDSAVYLCASSFSYVGGRSTGELFFGEGSRLTVL.

The V gene is TRBV11-3, the J gene TRBJ2-2, with D perhaps matching TRBD2 (7 bases). The CDR3 covers 17 residues. Germline assignment: CDR1 SGHNT and CDR2 YENEEA. Between the trimmed V and J ends, which lost 4 bases and 6 bases, there was a span of 21 bases. In nucleotides, the CDR3 is TGTGCCAGCAGCTCCAAAAGGAGGGGGGGATTCGCCGGGGAGCTGTTTTTT. Amino acid sequence: CASSSKRRGGFAGELFF.

V is TRBV30 and J is TRBJ2-7; D is perhaps TRBD2 (5 bases). V lost 5 bases to trimming and J lost 0 bases, with 8 bases between them. The V gene's germline CDR1 is GTSNPN and CDR2 SVGIG (reference sequence). This CDR3 region has 12 residues. CDR3 in amino acids: CAWERDSYEQYF. As DNA, the CDR3 is TGTGCCTGGGAACGGGACTCCTACGAGCAGTACTTC.

This clone was observed a handful of times. The chain joins TRBV29-1 to TRBJ2-1; TRBD2 might be the D (7 bases). From germline, CDR1 is SQVTM and CDR2 ANQGSEA. The CDR3 is made up of 16 amino acids. Deletions cut 3 bases from V and 0 bases from J, with 15 bases between. The CDR3 DNA sequence: TGCAGCGTTGAGGGGGGGCTACTGGACTCCTACAATGAGCAGTTCTTC. Encoded protein: CSVEGGLLDSYNEQFF.